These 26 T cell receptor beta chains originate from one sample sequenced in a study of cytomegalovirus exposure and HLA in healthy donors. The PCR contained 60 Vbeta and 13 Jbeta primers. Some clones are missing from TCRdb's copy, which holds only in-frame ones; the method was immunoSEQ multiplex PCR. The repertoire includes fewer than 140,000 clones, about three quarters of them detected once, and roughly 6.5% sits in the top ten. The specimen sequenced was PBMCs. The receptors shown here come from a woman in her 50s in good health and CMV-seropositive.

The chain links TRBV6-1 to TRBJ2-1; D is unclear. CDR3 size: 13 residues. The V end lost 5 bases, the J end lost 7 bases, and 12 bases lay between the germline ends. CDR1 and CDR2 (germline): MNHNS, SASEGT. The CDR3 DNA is TGTGCCAGCAGTATCATCAGGTTTAATGAGCAGTTCTTC. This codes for CASSIIRFNEQFF.

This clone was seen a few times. As DNA, the CDR3 is TGCGCCAGCAGCCCTACGACTAGCGGGGGTAACGATGAGCAGTTCTTC. Translated: CASSPTTSGGNDEQFF. This chain links TRBV5-1 with TRBJ2-1; TRBD2 matches 12 bases. Germline CDR1 reads SGHRS; CDR2 reads YFSETQ. This CDR3 spans 16 amino acids. V shed 4 bases and J 8 bases; nucleotides not matched to a gene: 10.

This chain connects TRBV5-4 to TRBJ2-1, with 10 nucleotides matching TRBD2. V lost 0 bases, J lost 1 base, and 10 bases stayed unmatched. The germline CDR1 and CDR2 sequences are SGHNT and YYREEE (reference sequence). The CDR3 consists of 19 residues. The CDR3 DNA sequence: TGTGCCAGCAGCTTGGGGGCGCCTAGCGGGGGCCTTTCCTACAATGAGCAGTTCTTC. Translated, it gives CASSLGAPSGGLSYNEQFF.

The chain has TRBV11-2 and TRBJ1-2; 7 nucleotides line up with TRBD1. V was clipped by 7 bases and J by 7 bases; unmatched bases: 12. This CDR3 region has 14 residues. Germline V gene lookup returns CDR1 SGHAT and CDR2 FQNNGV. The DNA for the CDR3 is TGTGCCAGCAAAGGACAGGCGGGCCCCCTTGGCTACACCTTC. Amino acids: CASKGQAGPLGYTF.

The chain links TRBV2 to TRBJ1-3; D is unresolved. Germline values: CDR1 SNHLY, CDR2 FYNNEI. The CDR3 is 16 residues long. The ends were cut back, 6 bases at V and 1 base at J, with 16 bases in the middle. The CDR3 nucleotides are TGTGCCAGCAGCGCCCCGAATGGCGGATCTGGAAACACCATATATTTT. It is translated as CASSAPNGGSGNTIYF.

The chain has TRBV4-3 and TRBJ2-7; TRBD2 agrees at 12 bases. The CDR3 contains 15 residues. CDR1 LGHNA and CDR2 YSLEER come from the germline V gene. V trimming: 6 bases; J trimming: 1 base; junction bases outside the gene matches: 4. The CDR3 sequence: CASSQLAGGSYEQYF. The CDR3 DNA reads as TGCGCCAGCAGTCAACTAGCGGGGGGTTCCTACGAGCAGTACTTC.

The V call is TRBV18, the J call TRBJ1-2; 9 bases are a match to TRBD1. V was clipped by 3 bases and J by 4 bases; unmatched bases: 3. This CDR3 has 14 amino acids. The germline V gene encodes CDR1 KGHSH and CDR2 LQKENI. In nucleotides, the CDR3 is TGTGCCAGCTCACCGGGACAGGGTACCTATGGCTACACCTTC. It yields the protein CASSPGQGTYGYTF.

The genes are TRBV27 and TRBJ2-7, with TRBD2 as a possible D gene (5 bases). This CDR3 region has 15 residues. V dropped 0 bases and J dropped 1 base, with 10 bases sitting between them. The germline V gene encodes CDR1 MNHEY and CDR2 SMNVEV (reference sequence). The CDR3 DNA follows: TGTGCCAGCAGTTTATCGTCGGAGGCGTCCTACGAGCAGTACTTC. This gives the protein CASSLSSEASYEQYF.

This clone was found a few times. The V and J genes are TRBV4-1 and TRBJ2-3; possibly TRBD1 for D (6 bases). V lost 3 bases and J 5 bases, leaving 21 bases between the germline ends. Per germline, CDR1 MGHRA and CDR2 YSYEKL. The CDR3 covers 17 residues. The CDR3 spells CASSQGPDRIGGDTQYF. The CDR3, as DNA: TGCGCCAGCAGCCAGGGACCGGACAGAATTGGGGGAGATACGCAGTATTTT.

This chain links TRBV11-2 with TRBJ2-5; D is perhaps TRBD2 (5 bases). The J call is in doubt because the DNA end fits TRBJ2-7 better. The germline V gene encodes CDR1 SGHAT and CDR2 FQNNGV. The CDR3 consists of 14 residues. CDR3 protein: CASSFAASRNEQYF. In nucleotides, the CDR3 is TGTGCCAGCAGCTTCGCGGCTAGCAGAAACGAGCAGTACTTC.

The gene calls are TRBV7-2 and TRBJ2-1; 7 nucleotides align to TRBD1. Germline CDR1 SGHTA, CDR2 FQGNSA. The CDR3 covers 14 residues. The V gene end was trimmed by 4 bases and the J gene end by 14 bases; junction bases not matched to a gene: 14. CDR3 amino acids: CASSYLPRGQQEFF. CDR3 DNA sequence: TGTGCCAGCAGCTACCTCCCCCGGGGACAGCAGGAGTTCTTC.

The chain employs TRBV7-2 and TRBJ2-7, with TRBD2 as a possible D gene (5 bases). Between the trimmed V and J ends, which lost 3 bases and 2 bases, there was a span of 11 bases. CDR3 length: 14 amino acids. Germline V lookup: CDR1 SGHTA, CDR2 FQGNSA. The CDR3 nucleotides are TGTGCCAGCAGCTTTACTGGAGGAACCTACGAGCAGTACTTC. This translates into CASSFTGGTYEQYF.

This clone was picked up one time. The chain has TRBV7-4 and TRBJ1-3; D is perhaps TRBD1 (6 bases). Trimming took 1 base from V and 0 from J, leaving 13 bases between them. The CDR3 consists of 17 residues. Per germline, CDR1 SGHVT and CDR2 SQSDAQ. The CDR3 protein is CASSLGPDRSSGNTIYF. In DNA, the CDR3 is TGTGCCAGCAGCTTAGGCCCCGACAGGAGCTCTGGAAACACCATATATTTT.

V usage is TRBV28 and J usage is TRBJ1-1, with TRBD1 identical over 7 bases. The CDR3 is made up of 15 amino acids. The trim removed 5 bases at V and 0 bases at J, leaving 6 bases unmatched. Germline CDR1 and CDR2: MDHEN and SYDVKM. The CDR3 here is CASSLAGQLNTEAFF. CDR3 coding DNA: TGTGCCAGCAGTCTCGCGGGACAGTTGAACACTGAAGCTTTCTTT.

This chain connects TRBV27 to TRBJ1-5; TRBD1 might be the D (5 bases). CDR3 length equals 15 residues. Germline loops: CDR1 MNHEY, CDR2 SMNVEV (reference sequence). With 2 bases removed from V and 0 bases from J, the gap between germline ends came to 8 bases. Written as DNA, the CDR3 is TGTGCCAGCAGTTTAGTAGGGGCTAGCAATCAGCCCCAGCATTTT. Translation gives CASSLVGASNQPQHF.

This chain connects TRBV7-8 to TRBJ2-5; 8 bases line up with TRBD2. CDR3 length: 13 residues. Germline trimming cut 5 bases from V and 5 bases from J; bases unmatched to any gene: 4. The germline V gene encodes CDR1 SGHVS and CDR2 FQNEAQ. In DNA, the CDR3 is TGTGCCAGCAGCCGGGAGCGGGAGGAGACCCAGTACTTC. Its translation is CASSREREETQYF.

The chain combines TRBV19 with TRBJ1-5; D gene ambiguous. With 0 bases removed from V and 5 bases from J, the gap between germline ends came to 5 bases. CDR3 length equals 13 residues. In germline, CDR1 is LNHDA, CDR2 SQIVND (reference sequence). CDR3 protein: CASSIDHYQPQHF. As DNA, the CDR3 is TGTGCCAGTAGTATAGACCACTATCAGCCCCAGCATTTT.

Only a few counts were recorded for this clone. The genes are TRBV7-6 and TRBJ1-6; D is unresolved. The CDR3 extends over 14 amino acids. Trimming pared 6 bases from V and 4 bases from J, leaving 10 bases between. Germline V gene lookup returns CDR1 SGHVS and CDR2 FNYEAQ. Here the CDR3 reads CASSQTDYNSPLHF. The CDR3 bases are TGTGCCAGCAGTCAGACTGATTATAATTCACCCCTCCACTTT.

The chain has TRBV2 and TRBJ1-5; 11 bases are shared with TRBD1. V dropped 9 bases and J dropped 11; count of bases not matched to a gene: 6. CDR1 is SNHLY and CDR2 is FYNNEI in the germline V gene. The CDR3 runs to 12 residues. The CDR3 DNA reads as TGTGCCAGTGGGGGACAGGGGGAGGCCCAGCATTTT. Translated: CASGGQGEAQHF.

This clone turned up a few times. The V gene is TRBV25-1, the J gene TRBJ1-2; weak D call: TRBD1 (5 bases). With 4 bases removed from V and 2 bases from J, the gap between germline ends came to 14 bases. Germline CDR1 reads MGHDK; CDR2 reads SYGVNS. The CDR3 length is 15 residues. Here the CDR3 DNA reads TGTGCCAGCAGTGCCGCAGGGTATTCCAACTATGGCTACACCTTC. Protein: CASSAAGYSNYGYTF.

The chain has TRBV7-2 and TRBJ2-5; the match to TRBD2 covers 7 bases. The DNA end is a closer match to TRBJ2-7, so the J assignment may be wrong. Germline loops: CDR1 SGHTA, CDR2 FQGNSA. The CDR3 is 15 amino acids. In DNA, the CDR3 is TGTGCCAGCAGCTTAGCTATGGGGGGGTTCTACGAGCAGTACTTC. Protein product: CASSLAMGGFYEQYF.

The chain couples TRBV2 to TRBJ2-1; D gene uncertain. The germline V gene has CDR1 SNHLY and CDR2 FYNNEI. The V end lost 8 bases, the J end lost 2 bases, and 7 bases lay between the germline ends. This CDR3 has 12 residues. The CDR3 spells CASQDTYNEQFF. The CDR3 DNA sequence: TGTGCCAGCCAGGATACCTACAATGAGCAGTTCTTC. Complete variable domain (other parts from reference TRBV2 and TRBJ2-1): EPEVTQTPSHQVTQMGQEVILRCVPISNHLYFYWYRQILGQKVEFLVSFYNNEISEKSEIFDDQFSVERPDGSNFTLKIRSTKLEDSAMYFCASQDTYNEQFFGPGTRLTVL.

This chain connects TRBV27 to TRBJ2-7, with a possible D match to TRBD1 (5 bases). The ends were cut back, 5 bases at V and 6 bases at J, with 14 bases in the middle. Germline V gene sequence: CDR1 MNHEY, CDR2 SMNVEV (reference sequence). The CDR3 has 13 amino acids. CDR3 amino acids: CASSVRGWLEQYF. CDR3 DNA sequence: TGTGCCAGCAGTGTTAGGGGCTGGCTCGAGCAGTACTTC.

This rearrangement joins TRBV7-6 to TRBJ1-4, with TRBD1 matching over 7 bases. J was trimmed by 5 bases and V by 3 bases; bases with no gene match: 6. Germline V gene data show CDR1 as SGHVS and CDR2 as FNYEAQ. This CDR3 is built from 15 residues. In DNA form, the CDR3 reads TGTGCCAGCAGCTTTACAGGGGCCCGAAATGAAAAACTGTTTTTT. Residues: CASSFTGARNEKLFF.

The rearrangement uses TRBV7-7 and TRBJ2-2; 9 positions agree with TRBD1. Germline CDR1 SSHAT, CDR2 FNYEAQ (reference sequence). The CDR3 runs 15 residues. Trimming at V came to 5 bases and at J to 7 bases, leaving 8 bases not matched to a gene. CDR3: CASSPSQGAVGELFF. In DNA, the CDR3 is TGTGCCAGCAGCCCGTCACAGGGGGCTGTCGGGGAGCTGTTTTTT.

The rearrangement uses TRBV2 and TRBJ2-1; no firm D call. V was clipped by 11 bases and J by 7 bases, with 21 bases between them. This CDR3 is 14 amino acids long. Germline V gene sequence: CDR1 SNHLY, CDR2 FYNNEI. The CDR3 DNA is TGTGCCGGCATAGTTAGCCGTGTTATAAATGAGCAGTTCTTC. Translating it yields CAGIVSRVINEQFF.